The 27 T cell receptor beta chains below come from one sample, sequenced in a study of blood T cell repertoires in COVID-19. TCRdb keeps only in-frame clones here, not all; method: immunoSEQ multiplex PCR. The sample lists 140,000 to 150,000 clones; around 84% were seen once. The specimen sequenced was peripheral blood. The receptors were sampled from a human donor with acute or convalescent COVID-19. The donor label of this sample is uncertain.

The chain is built from TRBV30 and TRBJ2-2; D not certain. Germline values: CDR1 GTSNPN, CDR2 SVGIG (reference sequence). Trimming removed 3 bases at V and 7 bases at J, with 9 bases between. The CDR3 length is 12 residues. The CDR3 DNA follows: TGTGCCTGGAGCCCCCCACACGGGGAGCTGTTTTTT. It translates to CAWSPPHGELFF.

V is TRBV24-1 and J is TRBJ1-2; maybe TRBD1 (6 bases). Germline loops: CDR1 KGHDR, CDR2 SFDVKD. The CDR3 is made up of 16 amino acids. The V and J ends lost 1 base and 3 bases respectively, with 14 bases between them. This chain's CDR3 is CATSDFMGQSHYGYTF. Here the CDR3 DNA reads TGTGCCACCAGTGATTTTATGGGACAAAGTCACTATGGCTACACCTTC.

The CDR3 spells CASSVGDRAYEQYF. The CDR3 bases are TGTGCCAGCAGCGTAGGGGACAGAGCCTACGAGCAGTACTTC. This chain links TRBV9 with TRBJ2-7; 7 bases map to TRBD1. Unmatched junction bases numbered 2, after V lost 0 bases and J lost 2 bases. CDR3 length equals 14 residues. Looked up from germline, CDR1 is SGDLS and CDR2 is YYNGEE.

The chain uses TRBV5-1 and TRBJ2-2, with 10 bases that match TRBD2. From germline, CDR1 is SGHRS and CDR2 YFSETQ. This CDR3 contains 15 residues. V lost 0 bases and J lost 5; bases outside the gene matches: 1. The CDR3 sequence is CASSLALAGTGELFF. CDR3 bases: TGCGCCAGCAGCTTGGCACTAGCGGGGACCGGGGAGCTGTTTTTT.

This rearrangement joins TRBV5-1 to TRBJ2-2; tentatively, D is TRBD2 (7 bases). CDR3 length equals 16 residues. The V gene's germline CDR1 is SGHRS and CDR2 YFSETQ. V lost 4 bases, J lost 5 bases, and 18 bases lay in between. The CDR3 here is CASSESTGRGTGELFF. CDR3 bases: TGCGCCAGCAGCGAAAGCACAGGGAGGGGAACCGGGGAGCTGTTTTTT.

This clone has a single count. This chain links TRBV27 with TRBJ2-7; D might be TRBD2 (6 bases). CDR3 size: 15 residues. Germline CDR1 MNHEY, CDR2 SMNVEV (reference sequence). The V gene lost 4 bases and the J gene lost 2 bases, with 15 bases spanning the gap. CDR3 region: CASSSGGVEAYEQYF. The CDR3 nucleotides read TGTGCCAGCAGTTCCGGAGGGGTCGAAGCCTACGAGCAGTACTTC.

The rearrangement uses TRBV19 and TRBJ1-1, with no clear D. The CDR3 sequence is 14 residues long. V lost 6 bases and J 5 bases, leaving 16 bases between the germline ends. Germline V gives CDR1 LNHDA, CDR2 SQIVND (reference sequence). As DNA, the CDR3 is TGTGCCAGTAGGGGTTTGGGCAGGACTACTGAAGCTTTCTTT. This gives the protein CASRGLGRTTEAFF.

This clone was seen only once. The J gene is TRBJ1-1, the V gene TRBV28, with a tentative D call TRBD1 (5 bases). V shed 4 bases and J shed 9 bases, with 12 bases lying between them. Germline V gene sequence: CDR1 MDHEN, CDR2 SYDVKM. The CDR3 contains 12 residues. CDR3 sequence: CASSSGGAQAFF. The CDR3 bases are TGTGCCAGCAGTTCGGGAGGGGCTCAAGCTTTCTTT.

V gene TRBV7-6 combines with J gene TRBJ2-7; 8 positions match TRBD1. Unmatched junction bases numbered 7, after V lost 0 bases and J lost 3 bases. In germline, CDR1 is SGHVS, CDR2 FNYEAQ. The CDR3 extends over 16 amino acids. The CDR3 reads CASSLAVQGANYEQYF. The DNA for the CDR3 is TGTGCCAGCAGCTTAGCGGTGCAGGGGGCCAACTACGAGCAGTACTTC.

This chain uses TRBV5-6 with TRBJ1-3; D not resolved. Germline CDR1 reads SGHDT; CDR2 reads YYEEEE. There are 14 residues in the CDR3. Trimming took 4 bases from V and 4 from J, leaving 12 bases between them. CDR3 protein: CASSPVGAGNTIYF. The CDR3 bases are TGTGCCAGCAGCCCAGTGGGAGCGGGAAACACCATATATTTT. The full variable domain, with the rest looked up from reference TRBV5-6 and TRBJ1-3, is DAGVTQSPTHLIKTRGQQVTLRCSPKSGHDTVSWYQQALGQGPQFIFQYYEEEERQRGNFPDRFSGHQFPNYSSELNVNALLLGDSALYLCASSPVGAGNTIYFGEGSWLTVV.

The V and J genes are TRBV4-1 and TRBJ1-4; TRBD1 matches 7 bases. Germline lookup yields CDR1 MGHRA and CDR2 YSYEKL. The CDR3 totals 17 residues. V lost 0 bases and J lost 5; bases outside the gene matches: 9. The CDR3 protein is CASSQDLEGATNEKLFF. The CDR3 coding sequence is TGCGCCAGCAGCCAAGATCTGGAGGGGGCCACCAATGAAAAACTGTTTTTT.

The chain uses TRBV11-2 and TRBJ2-1; 11 bases are shared with TRBD2. This CDR3 is 14 amino acids long. The ends lost 8 bases at V and 9 bases at J; junction bases unmatched: 9. The germline CDR1 and CDR2 sequences are SGHAT and FQNNGV. This chain's CDR3 is CASHGTSGKVEQFF. The CDR3 DNA sequence: TGTGCCAGCCACGGGACTAGCGGTAAAGTTGAGCAGTTCTTC.

V usage is TRBV24-1 and J usage is TRBJ2-5, with D possibly matching TRBD1 (6 bases). Germline V lookup: CDR1 KGHDR, CDR2 SFDVKD. V was clipped by 1 base and J by 3 bases, with 8 bases between them. The CDR3 spans 14 residues. This CDR3 is CATSDFSGEETQYF. CDR3 nucleotides: TGTGCCACCAGTGATTTTTCAGGGGAAGAGACCCAGTACTTC.

The chain links TRBV4-2 to TRBJ2-5; D is possibly TRBD2 (5 bases). The CDR3 has 13 residues. Germline CDR1 is LGHNA and CDR2 is YNFKEQ. Trimming left V 5 bases short and J 2 bases short, with 9 bases between. The chain's CDR3 is CASSVPGQETQYF. CDR3 bases: TGTGCCAGCAGCGTACCGGGGCAAGAGACCCAGTACTTC.

There are a few counts of this clone. The chain has TRBV5-8 and TRBJ1-1; a possible D gene is TRBD1 (5 bases). Germline V gene lookup returns CDR1 SGHTS and CDR2 YDEGEE. Trimming removed 0 bases from V and 2 bases from J, with 14 bases in between. This CDR3 region has 16 residues. The DNA for the CDR3 is TGTGCCAGCAGCTTGGGGGGGTGGAGGGCTAACACTGAAGCTTTCTTT. This translates into CASSLGGWRANTEAFF.

The chain joins TRBV7-9 to TRBJ2-7; 9 positions match TRBD1. This CDR3 region has 15 residues. CDR1 SEHNR and CDR2 FQNEAQ come from the germline V gene (reference sequence). V was clipped by 1 base and J by 4 bases; unmatched bases: 5. The CDR3 DNA follows: TGTGCCAGCAGCTTAGAGACAGGGGGTTCTTACGAGCAGTACTTC. It specifies CASSLETGGSYEQYF.

This clone was seen a single time. The CDR3 loop is CASSRQGANYGYTF. DNA of the CDR3: TGTGCCAGCAGCCGACAGGGGGCTAACTATGGCTACACCTTC. The chain carries TRBV6-5 and TRBJ1-2, with 9 bases identical to TRBD1. This CDR3 comprises 14 residues. Trimming at V came to 6 bases and at J to 0 bases, leaving 2 bases not matched to a gene. CDR1 is MNHEY, CDR2 SVGAGI, per germline.

The chain recombines TRBV15 with TRBJ1-5, with D uncertain. V lost 0 bases and J 5 bases, leaving 11 bases between the germline ends. CDR1 LNHNV and CDR2 YYDKDF come from the germline V gene (reference sequence). The CDR3 runs to 15 residues. The CDR3 nucleotides are TGTGCCACCAGCAGAGATGGCCAACACCATCAGCCCCAGCATTTT. It is translated as CATSRDGQHHQPQHF.

The V gene is TRBV2, the J gene TRBJ2-4, with TRBD1 matching over 8 bases. V lost 0 bases and J lost 9; bases outside the gene matches: 10. The CDR3 totals 16 residues. CDR1 and CDR2 from the germline V gene are SNHLY and FYNNEI. The CDR3 nucleotides read TGTGCCAGCAGTGAAGCCAGTTTTACAGGGGGTCTCATTCAGTACTTC. Translation: CASSEASFTGGLIQYF.

V is TRBV30 and J is TRBJ1-1, with D possibly matching TRBD1 (5 bases). This CDR3 has 13 residues. Trimming removed 3 bases from V and 5 bases from J, with 13 bases in between. Germline assignment: CDR1 GTSNPN and CDR2 SVGIG (reference sequence). CDR3 DNA sequence: TGTGCCTGGAGCTTTCATACAGGAACTGAAGCTTTCTTT. Translated, it gives CAWSFHTGTEAFF. The whole variable domain, filled in from reference TRBV30 and TRBJ1-1, reads SQTIHQWPATLVQPVGSPLSLECTVEGTSNPNLYWYRQAAGRGLQLLFYSVGIGQISSEVPQNLSASRPQDRQFILSSKKLLLSDSGFYLCAWSFHTGTEAFFGQGTRLTVV.

This chain connects TRBV5-6 to TRBJ2-5; a weak D match, TRBD2 (7 bases). CDR1 is SGHDT and CDR2 is YYEEEE in the germline V gene. This CDR3 is built from 17 residues. Trimming cost V 1 base and J 5 bases, with 21 bases left between them. CDR3 residues: CASSLRLIGGAGETQYF. As DNA, the CDR3 is TGTGCCAGCAGCTTGCGTCTCATAGGGGGGGCAGGGGAGACCCAGTACTTC.

V and J are TRBV18 and TRBJ2-2, with D possibly matching TRBD1 (5 bases). Germline-derived CDR1 and CDR2 are KGHSH and LQKENI. Trimming shortened V by 5 bases and J by 0 bases, and 13 bases separated the two germline ends. The CDR3 is 16 amino acids. This CDR3 reads CASSSQGGTNTGELFF. In nucleotides, the CDR3 is TGTGCCAGCTCATCCCAGGGCGGAACGAACACCGGGGAGCTGTTTTTT.

V is TRBV5-4 and J is TRBJ1-1, with D possibly matching TRBD1 (5 bases). Germline V CDR1 and CDR2: SGHNT, YYREEE (reference sequence). This CDR3 is 14 amino acids long. V lost 0 bases, J lost 3 bases, and 9 bases lay in between. The CDR3 is CASSLATVDTEAFF. The CDR3 DNA reads as TGTGCCAGCAGCTTGGCGACAGTTGACACTGAAGCTTTCTTT.

This clone is a singleton in its sample. The CDR3 spells CAISGRTGGIGYTF. The CDR3 coding sequence is TGTGCCATCAGTGGCAGGACAGGGGGCATAGGCTACACCTTC. The chain has TRBV10-3 and TRBJ1-2, with 11 bases fitting TRBD1. V was clipped by 4 bases and J by 8 bases; unmatched bases: 6. This CDR3 has 14 residues. Germline lookup yields CDR1 ENHRY and CDR2 SYGVKD.

CDR3 residues: CSAKTGPLHF. The DNA of the CDR3 is TGCAGTGCTAAAACCGGACCCCTCCACTTT. V gene TRBV20-1 combines with J gene TRBJ1-6, with no clear D. This CDR3 spans 10 amino acids. V lost 4 bases to trimming and J lost 12 bases, with 7 bases between them. Germline CDR1 is DFQATT and CDR2 is SNEGSKA (reference sequence).

This rearrangement joins TRBV7-9 to TRBJ2-7; a weak D match, TRBD1 (5 bases). CDR1 and CDR2 (germline): SEHNR, FQNEAQ (reference sequence). V lost 1 base, J lost 3 bases, and 7 bases lay in between. The CDR3 spans 13 residues. The CDR3 coding sequence is TGTGCCAGCAGCTTAGGACAGAACTACGAGCAGTACTTC. Translation gives CASSLGQNYEQYF.

The chain joins TRBV3-1 (or the pseudogene TRBV3-2) to TRBJ2-2; 9 bases are a match to TRBD2. Germline V gene lookup returns CDR1 LGHDT and CDR2 YNNKEL (reference sequence). The length of the CDR3 is 20 residues. V shed 2 bases, J shed 2 bases, and the junction held 15 bases outside the gene matches. CDR3 sequence reads: CASSQFGDSGRGGNTGELFF. Written as DNA, the CDR3 is TGTGCCAGCAGCCAATTCGGGGATAGCGGGAGAGGGGGCAACACCGGGGAGCTGTTTTTT.